Following are 27 T cell receptor beta chains from one sample sequenced in a study of T cell responses to AZD1222 COVID-19 vaccine. The table came from immunoSEQ multiplex PCR; TCRdb's copy has only in-frame clones and leaves some out. The sample has tens of thousands of clones; 75% to 90% are singletons. This sample comprised peripheral blood, obtained 28 days after the second AZD1222 dose. These receptors all stem from an adult who received the AZD1222 COVID-19 vaccine.

This clone turned up a few times. The genes are TRBV4-2 and TRBJ2-7, with TRBD2 matching over 8 bases. This CDR3 is 16 amino acids long. J gave up 5 bases and V 0 bases, and 9 bases lay outside the gene matches. In germline, CDR1 is LGHNA, CDR2 YNFKEQ. This chain's CDR3 is CASSQDGSGGPNEQYF. CDR3 bases: TGTGCCAGCAGCCAAGATGGGTCGGGGGGGCCCAACGAGCAGTACTTC.

The rearrangement joins TRBV28 to TRBJ1-1; D ambiguous. The CDR3 is 16 residues long. The germline V and J ends were trimmed by 3 bases and 0 bases, with 14 bases remaining between them. The germline V gene has CDR1 MDHEN and CDR2 SYDVKM. CDR3 loop: CASSFTGREMNTEAFF. Written as DNA, the CDR3 is TGTGCCAGCAGTTTTACGGGAAGAGAGATGAACACTGAAGCTTTCTTT. Drawing the rest from reference TRBV28 and TRBJ1-1, the complete variable domain is DVKVTQSSRYLVKRTGEKVFLECVQDMDHENMFWYRQDPGLGLRLIYFSYDVKMKEKGDIPEGYSVSREKKERFSLILESASTNQTSMYLCASSFTGREMNTEAFFGQGTRLTVV.

V and J are TRBV7-9 and TRBJ2-3; the D is unclear. There are 12 residues in the CDR3. V was cut by 1 base and J by 4 bases, with 3 bases left in between. Germline CDR1 SEHNR, CDR2 FQNEAQ (reference sequence). The CDR3 is CASSLVADTQYF. CDR3 bases: TGTGCCAGCAGCTTAGTGGCAGATACGCAGTATTTT.

The genes are TRBV27 and TRBJ1-5; D is uncertain. Germline V gene lookup returns CDR1 MNHEY and CDR2 SMNVEV (reference sequence). V gave up 3 bases and J gave up 0 bases, with 6 bases separating them. CDR3 size: 14 residues. The CDR3 sequence is CASSFEGSNQPQHF. DNA of the CDR3: TGTGCCAGCAGTTTTGAGGGTAGCAATCAGCCCCAGCATTTT.

This clone came up a few times. The genes are TRBV19 and TRBJ1-6; possible D gene TRBD1, 6 bases. CDR1 LNHDA and CDR2 SQIVND come from the germline V gene (reference sequence). The CDR3 has 20 amino acids. V lost 6 bases and J 5 bases, leaving 29 bases between the germline ends. CDR3 bases: TGTGCCAGTAGACCAACGCGGGGGACAAACCCACTCAGGAATAATTCACCCCTCCACTTT. Its protein is CASRPTRGTNPLRNNSPLHF.

This clone was picked up one time. V is TRBV19 and J is TRBJ2-7; 7 bases map to TRBD2. The CDR3 has 16 residues. The germline V gene has CDR1 LNHDA and CDR2 SQIVND (reference sequence). Trimming took 6 bases from V and 3 from J; bases not matched to a gene: 14. CDR3 sequence: CASSTIEASGNYEQYF. The CDR3 DNA sequence: TGTGCCAGTAGCACCATCGAGGCTAGCGGTAACTACGAGCAGTACTTC. Full variable domain (rest looked up from reference TRBV19 and TRBJ2-7): DGGITQSPKYLFRKEGQNVTLSCEQNLNHDAMYWYRQDPGQGLRLIYYSQIVNDFQKGDIAEGYSVSREKKESFPLTVTSAQKNPTAFYLCASSTIEASGNYEQYFGPGTRLTVT.

V and J are TRBV2 and TRBJ1-6, with D hard to call. This CDR3 spans 16 amino acids. The V and J ends lost 2 bases and 6 bases respectively, with 14 bases between them. Germline V gene sequence: CDR1 SNHLY, CDR2 FYNNEI. DNA of the CDR3: TGTGCCAGCAGTGAATTCTGGTCTGTGGGTAATTCACCCCTCCACTTT. This encodes CASSEFWSVGNSPLHF.

The chain links TRBV7-8 to TRBJ2-1; D possibly corresponds to TRBD1 (5 bases). With 2 bases removed from V and 6 bases from J, the gap between germline ends came to 11 bases. The CDR3 runs 14 residues. CDR1 SGHVS and CDR2 FQNEAQ come from the germline V gene. CDR3 in DNA: TGTGCCAGCAGCTTAATAGGGGTTGTCAATGAGCAGTTCTTC. This codes for CASSLIGVVNEQFF.

This clone was observed a single time. The chain recombines TRBV10-2 with TRBJ2-1; perhaps TRBD1 as D (5 bases). Germline-derived CDR1 and CDR2 are WSHSY and SAAADI. The CDR3 extends over 13 amino acids. Trimming took off 6 bases at V and 4 bases at J, with 10 bases between the two ends. The CDR3 nucleotides are TGCGCCAGCAGAGTTCAGGGTTACAATGAGCAGTTCTTC. Translated: CASRVQGYNEQFF.

The rearrangement uses TRBV9 and TRBJ1-6; no definite D call. Trimming removed 3 bases at V and 0 bases at J, with 13 bases between. CDR1 SGDLS and CDR2 YYNGEE come from the germline V gene. The CDR3 loop spans 17 amino acids. In DNA form, the CDR3 reads TGTGCCAGCAGCGCTACCATACAGAGCTCCTATAATTCACCCCTCCACTTT. Translated, it gives CASSATIQSSYNSPLHF.

The CDR3 nucleotides read TGTGCCAGCAGTTACTTTGGAATAGACACTGAAGCTTTCTTT. Protein: CASSYFGIDTEAFF. The chain is built from TRBV6-5 and TRBJ1-1; D ambiguous. This CDR3 contains 14 residues. Trimming left V 1 base short and J 3 bases short, with 9 bases between. Germline lookup yields CDR1 MNHEY and CDR2 SVGAGI.

The rearrangement joins TRBV5-1 to TRBJ2-2; 9 bases are a match to TRBD1. CDR3 size: 14 residues. Germline CDR1 SGHRS, CDR2 YFSETQ. After removal of 7 bases from V and 1 base from J, the junction contained 2 bases not matched to a gene. In DNA form, the CDR3 reads TGCGCCAGCGCGGGACAGGGGAACACCGGGGAGCTGTTTTTT. Translating it yields CASAGQGNTGELFF.

The genes are TRBV7-6 and TRBJ1-3; 7 bases line up with TRBD1. The CDR3 has 16 amino acids. The V gene's germline CDR1 is SGHVS and CDR2 FNYEAQ. The junction had 3 bases not matched to a gene; V was cut back by 0 bases and J by 1 base. CDR3 in DNA: TGTGCCAGCAGCTTAGCGGTCAGGGGGTCTGGAAACACCATATATTTT. Amino acid sequence: CASSLAVRGSGNTIYF.

V and J are TRBV7-3 and TRBJ1-2; 7 bases match TRBD1. Germline assignment: CDR1 SGHTA and CDR2 FQGTGA. The V and J ends lost 5 bases and 8 bases, in that order; junction bases with no gene match: 17. This CDR3 is built from 16 residues. The chain's CDR3 is CASSPGGTQGWQGYTF. The CDR3 bases are TGTGCCAGCAGCCCAGGGGGGACACAGGGGTGGCAGGGCTACACCTTC.

The CDR3 protein is CASSYMTGGSGNTIYF. CDR3 in DNA: TGTGCCAGCAGCTATATGACAGGCGGCTCGGGTAACACCATATATTTT. The chain is built from TRBV7-2 and TRBJ1-3, with TRBD1 as a possible D gene (6 bases). The CDR3 is made up of 16 amino acids. CDR1 is SGHTA and CDR2 is FQGNSA in the germline V gene. Trimming cost V 4 bases and J 7 bases, with 20 bases left between them.

Within the sample, this clone is medium-sized. A junction boundary mismatches the germline segment, possibly from a read error. The chain combines TRBV7-7 with TRBJ1-4, with 8 positions matching TRBD1. The germline CDR1 and CDR2 sequences are SSHAT and FNYEAQ (reference sequence). The CDR3 loop spans 15 amino acids. The CDR3 nucleotides read TGTGCTAGCAGCTCGACGACAGGGGACAATGAAAAACTGTTTTTT. Protein sequence: CASSSTTGDNEKLFF.

This clone was observed a handful of times. The chain joins TRBV5-6 to TRBJ2-5; TRBD1 agrees at 9 bases. The germline gives CDR1 SGHDT, CDR2 YYEEEE. After removal of 0 bases from V and 5 bases from J, the junction contained 8 bases not matched to a gene. The CDR3 runs to 16 residues. This CDR3 is CASSLAGGQGSETQYF. The CDR3, as DNA: TGTGCCAGCAGCTTGGCCGGGGGACAGGGTAGTGAGACCCAGTACTTC.

The chain combines TRBV7-3 with TRBJ2-3; D call uncertain. CDR1 SGHTA and CDR2 FQGTGA come from the germline V gene. The CDR3 has 12 residues. V was clipped by 3 bases and J by 3 bases, with 4 bases between them. The CDR3, as DNA: TGTGCCAGCAGCTTCGAGACAGATACGCAGTATTTT. It specifies CASSFETDTQYF.

This clone was recorded once. The V and J genes are TRBV7-8 and TRBJ2-4; TRBD1 matches at 10 bases. Germline V lookup: CDR1 SGHVS, CDR2 FQNEAQ. CDR3 length equals 15 residues. V lost 2 bases, J lost 8 bases, and 6 bases stayed unmatched. CDR3 loop: CASSLRGQGSYIQYF. The CDR3 nucleotides read TGTGCCAGCAGCTTACGGGGACAGGGGAGCTACATTCAGTACTTC.

The genes are TRBV5-1 and TRBJ1-2, with D uncertain. This CDR3 is built from 13 residues. Germline CDR1 is SGHRS and CDR2 is YFSETQ. V was cut by 0 bases and J by 9 bases, with 12 bases left in between. The CDR3 sequence: CASSLEGQRRYTF. The CDR3 DNA follows: TGCGCCAGCAGCTTGGAGGGTCAAAGGCGCTACACCTTC.

CDR3 DNA: TGTGCCTGGAGTACAGGGCAAGAGACCCAGTACTTC. Its protein is CAWSTGQETQYF. The V and J genes are TRBV30 and TRBJ2-5; weak D call: TRBD1 (6 bases). The CDR3 runs to 12 residues. Looked up from germline, CDR1 is GTSNPN and CDR2 is SVGIG (reference sequence). The ends were cut back, 2 bases at V and 2 bases at J, with 6 bases in the middle.

Comment on this clone: At one end, the junction sequence differs from germline, possibly due to a read error. The rearrangement joins TRBV18 to TRBJ1-1; tentative D call: TRBD1 (5 bases). Per the germline V gene, CDR1 is KGHSH and CDR2 is LQKENI. This CDR3 contains 12 residues. DNA for the CDR3: TGTGCCAGCTCACCAACCGTAGAGGGGAGTCACTTT. This gives the protein CASSPTVEGSHF. The variable domain in full, with the rest retrieved from reference TRBV18 and TRBJ1-1, is NAGVMQNPRHLVRRRGQEARLRCSPMKGHSHVYWYRQLPEEGLKFMVYLQKENIIDESGMPKERFSAEFPKEGPSILRIQQVVRGDSAAYFCASSPTVEGSHFGQGTRLTVV.

This chain joins TRBV11-1 and TRBJ2-7, with 7 nucleotides matching TRBD1. Germline CDR1 reads SGHAT; CDR2 reads FQDESV (reference sequence). The CDR3 is 15 amino acids. Unmatched junction bases numbered 5, after V lost 1 base and J lost 2 bases. The CDR3, as DNA: TGTGCCAGCAGCTTAGGTACAGGGGCCCCCTACGAGCAGTACTTC. This sequence encodes CASSLGTGAPYEQYF.

CDR3: CASSLGDRGRTGELFF. CDR3 bases: TGTGCCAGCAGCTTAGGGGACAGGGGGCGCACCGGGGAGCTGTTTTTT. J is TRBJ2-2 and V is TRBV7-9; 12 bases agree with TRBD1. V was pared by 1 base and J by 4 bases, with 1 base of the junction left unmatched. CDR1 is SEHNR and CDR2 is FQNEAQ in the germline V gene (reference sequence). The CDR3 has 16 amino acids.

The chain uses TRBV11-1 and TRBJ1-1; perhaps TRBD1 as D (5 bases). Trimming removed 5 bases at V and 4 bases at J, with 14 bases between. The CDR3 is 14 amino acids. The germline gives CDR1 SGHAT, CDR2 FQDESV (reference sequence). The CDR3 sequence: CASSRPGLLTEAFF. The CDR3 nucleotides are TGTGCCAGCAGCCGTCCGGGACTGCTCACTGAAGCTTTCTTT.

The chain uses TRBV2 and TRBJ2-7; the match to TRBD1 covers 8 bases. V lost 6 bases and J lost 0; bases outside the gene matches: 7. Germline V gene sequence: CDR1 SNHLY, CDR2 FYNNEI. There are 15 residues in the CDR3. In DNA form, the CDR3 reads TGTGCCAGCAGCCGGACAGGGAGAATCTCCTACGAGCAGTACTTC. This translates into CASSRTGRISYEQYF.

The chain combines TRBV7-3 with TRBJ2-5; D is unresolved. The CDR3 is 14 residues long. V was cut by 5 bases and J by 6 bases, with 16 bases left in between. Germline CDR1 and CDR2: SGHTA and FQGTGA. This CDR3 reads CASSLDSLGKTQYF. DNA of the CDR3: TGTGCCAGCAGCCTAGACTCCTTGGGAAAGACCCAGTACTTC.